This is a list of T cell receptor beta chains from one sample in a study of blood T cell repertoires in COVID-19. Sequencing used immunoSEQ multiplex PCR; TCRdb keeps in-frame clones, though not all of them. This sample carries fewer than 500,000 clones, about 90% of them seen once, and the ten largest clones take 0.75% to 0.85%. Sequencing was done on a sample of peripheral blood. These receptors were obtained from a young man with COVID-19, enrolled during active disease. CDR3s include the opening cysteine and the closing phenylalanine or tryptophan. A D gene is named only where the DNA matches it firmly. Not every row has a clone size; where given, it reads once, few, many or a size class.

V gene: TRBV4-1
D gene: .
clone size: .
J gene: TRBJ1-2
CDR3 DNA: TGCGCCAGCAGCACCCTACAGGGTGCTAACTATGGCTACACCTTC
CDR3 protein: CASSTLQGANYGYTF

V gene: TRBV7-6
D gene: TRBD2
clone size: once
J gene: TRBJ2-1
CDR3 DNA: TGTGCCAGCAGCTTAGCGCCCCAACTAGCGGGAATACCTACTGGGAACAATGAGCAGTTCTTC
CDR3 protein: CASSLAPQLAGIPTGNNEQFF

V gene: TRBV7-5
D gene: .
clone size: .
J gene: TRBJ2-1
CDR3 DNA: TGTGTCAGAACCCCAGGGGTCGGTGAGCAGTTCTTC
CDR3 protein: CVRTPGVGEQFF

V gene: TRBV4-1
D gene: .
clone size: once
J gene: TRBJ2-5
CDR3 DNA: TGCGCCAGCAGCCGAGCGTTTCAAGAGACCCAGTACTTC
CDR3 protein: CASSRAFQETQYF

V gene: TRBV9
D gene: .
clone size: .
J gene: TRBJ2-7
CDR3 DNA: TGTGCCAGCAGCGGGGGGCCGAGTGCGGGCTACGAGCAGTACTTC
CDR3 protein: CASSGGPSAGYEQYF

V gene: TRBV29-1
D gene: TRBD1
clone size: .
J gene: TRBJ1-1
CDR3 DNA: TGCAGCGTTGCACAACCGACAGGGGCGAACACTGAAGCTTTCTTT
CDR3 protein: CSVAQPTGANTEAFF

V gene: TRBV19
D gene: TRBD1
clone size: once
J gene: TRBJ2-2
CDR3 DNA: TGTGCCAGTAGTATTGACGGTAGGACAGGGGGCCGATCGGGGGAGCTGTTTTTT
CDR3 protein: CASSIDGRTGGRSGELFF

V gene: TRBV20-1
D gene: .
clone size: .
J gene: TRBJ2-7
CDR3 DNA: TGCAGTGCTAGAGAGGCTAGGGAGCAGTACTTC
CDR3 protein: CSAREAREQYF

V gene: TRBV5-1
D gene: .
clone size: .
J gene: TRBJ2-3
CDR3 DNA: TGCGCCAGCAGCTTGGCTAACGCAGATACGCAGTATTTT
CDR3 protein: CASSLANADTQYF

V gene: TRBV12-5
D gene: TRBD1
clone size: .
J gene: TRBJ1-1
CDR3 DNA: TGTGCTAGTGGTTTGCCCCCCGGGACAGGGGGGTCCTTGGGCACTGAAGCTTTCTTT
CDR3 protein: CASGLPPGTGGSLGTEAFF

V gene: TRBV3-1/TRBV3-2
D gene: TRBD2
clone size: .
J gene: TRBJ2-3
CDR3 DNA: TGTGCCAGCAGCCAAGGGGCTAGCGGGAGGTATACGCAGTATTTT
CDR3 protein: CASSQGASGRYTQYF

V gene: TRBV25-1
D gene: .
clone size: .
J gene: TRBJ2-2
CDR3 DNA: TGTGCCAGCAGTGTAGGCCATCGGGGTAACACCGGGGAGCTGTTTTTT
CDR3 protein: CASSVGHRGNTGELFF

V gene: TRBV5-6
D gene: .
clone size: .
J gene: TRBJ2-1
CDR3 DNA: TGTGCCAGCAGCACACGGGCGGGGGCTAAGGAGCAGTTCTTC
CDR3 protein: CASSTRAGAKEQFF

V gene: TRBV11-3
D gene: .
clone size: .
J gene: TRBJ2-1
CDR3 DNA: TGTGCCAGCAGCCAGCTAGTGTTCAATGAGCAGTTCTTC
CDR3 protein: CASSQLVFNEQFF

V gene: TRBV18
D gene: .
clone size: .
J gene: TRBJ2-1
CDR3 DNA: TGTGCCAGCTCACCATATGTAGCGGCTGCCTCCAATGAGCAGTTCTTC
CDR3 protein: CASSPYVAAASNEQFF

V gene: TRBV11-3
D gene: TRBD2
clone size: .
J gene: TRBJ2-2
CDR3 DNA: TGTGCCAGCAGCCTTACTAGCGGATATGGGGAGCTGTTTTTT
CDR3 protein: CASSLTSGYGELFF

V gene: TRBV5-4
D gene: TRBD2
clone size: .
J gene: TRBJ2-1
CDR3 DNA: TGTGCCAGCAGCTTCAGGACTAGCGGGAGAAGGAATGAGCAGTTCTTC
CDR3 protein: CASSFRTSGRRNEQFF

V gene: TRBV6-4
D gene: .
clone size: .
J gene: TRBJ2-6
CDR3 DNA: TGTGCCAGCAGTGACGATTTCCGGAGCTCTGGGGCCAACGTCCTGACTTTC
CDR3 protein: CASSDDFRSSGANVLTF

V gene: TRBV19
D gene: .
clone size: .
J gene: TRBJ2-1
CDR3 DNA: TGTGCCAGTAGTACGATGAGGAGGGGGCATGAGCAGTTCTTC
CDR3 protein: CASSTMRRGHEQFF

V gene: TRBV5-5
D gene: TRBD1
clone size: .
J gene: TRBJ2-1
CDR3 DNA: TGTGCCAGCAGCTACTCGGGACAGCCTAACAATGAGCAGTTCTTC
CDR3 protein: CASSYSGQPNNEQFF

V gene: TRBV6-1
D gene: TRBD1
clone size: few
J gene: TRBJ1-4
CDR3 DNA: TGTGCCAGCAGTGAAGCACAGGGGCAGGGATTTGAAAAACTGTTTTTT
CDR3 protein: CASSEAQGQGFEKLFF

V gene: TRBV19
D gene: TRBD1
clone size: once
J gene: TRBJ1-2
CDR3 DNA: TGTGCCAGTAGCAACTATGGACAGGGAGGTCGGGGCTACACCTTC
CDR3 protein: CASSNYGQGGRGYTF

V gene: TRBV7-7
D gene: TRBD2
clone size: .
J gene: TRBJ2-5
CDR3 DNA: TGTGCCAGCAGCTTAAGGGTAGCGGGGGAGATAATTGAGGAGACCCAGTACTTC
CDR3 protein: CASSLRVAGEIIEETQYF

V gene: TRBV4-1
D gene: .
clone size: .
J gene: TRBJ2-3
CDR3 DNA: TGCGCCAGCAGCCAAGATCCCGGTGGGCTAGATACGCAGTATTTT
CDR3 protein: CASSQDPGGLDTQYF